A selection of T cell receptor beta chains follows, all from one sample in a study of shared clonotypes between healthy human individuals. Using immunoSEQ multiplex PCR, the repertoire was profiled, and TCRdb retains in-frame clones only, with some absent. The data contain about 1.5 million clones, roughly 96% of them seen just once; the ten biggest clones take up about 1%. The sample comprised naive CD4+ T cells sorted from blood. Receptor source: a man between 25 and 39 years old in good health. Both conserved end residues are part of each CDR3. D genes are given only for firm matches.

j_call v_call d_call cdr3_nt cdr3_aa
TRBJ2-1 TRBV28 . TGTGCCAGCAGTTTAGTGGCTAGCGATGAGCAGTTCTTC CASSLVASDEQFF
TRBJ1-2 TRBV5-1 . TGCGCCAGCAGCTCGTTTGGGTCAGGAATACTAAGGGGGTATGGCTACACCTTC CASSSFGSGILRGYGYTF
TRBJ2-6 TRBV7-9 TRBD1 TGTGCCAGCAGCTCGAGGACAGGGAAGGGGTCCGGGGCCAACGTCCTGACTTTC CASSSRTGKGSGANVLTF
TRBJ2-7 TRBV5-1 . TGCGCCAGCAGCTTGACCTTAGAACTCTACGAGCAGTACTTC CASSLTLELYEQYF
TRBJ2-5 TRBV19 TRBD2 TGTGCCAGTAGTATCTTGGGACTAGCGGGAGTAGAGACCCAGTACTTC CASSILGLAGVETQYF
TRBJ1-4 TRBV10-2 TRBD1 TGCGCCAGCAGTCAAACAGGGGCAACTAATGAAAAACTGTTTTTT CASSQTGATNEKLFF
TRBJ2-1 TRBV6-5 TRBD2 TGTGCCAGCAGTTATAGAGGACTAGCGACGGACAATGAGCAGTTCTTC CASSYRGLATDNEQFF
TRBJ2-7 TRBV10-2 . TGCGCCAGCAGTGGAAACTACGAGCAGTACTTC CASSGNYEQYF
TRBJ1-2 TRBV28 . TGTGCCAGCAGCCTCCCGGGATATGGCTACACCTTC CASSLPGYGYTF
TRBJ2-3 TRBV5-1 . TGCGCCAGCAGCTTAGGGGCCGATACGCAGTATTTT CASSLGADTQYF
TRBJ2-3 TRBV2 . TGTGCCAGCAGTGATCGGTCTAGCTTCACAGATACGCAGTATTTT CASSDRSSFTDTQYF
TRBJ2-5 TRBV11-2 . TGTGCCAGCAGCTTAGATCGGGGCCGAGAGACCCAGTACTTC CASSLDRGRETQYF
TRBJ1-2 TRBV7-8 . TGTGCCAGCAGCTTAACGTGGGGCGATAACTATGGCTACACCTTC CASSLTWGDNYGYTF
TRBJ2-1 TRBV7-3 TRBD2 TGTGCCAGCACCCCAACCGGGACTAGGCCACACAATGAGCAGTTCTTC CASTPTGTRPHNEQFF
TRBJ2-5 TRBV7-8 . TGTGCCAGCAGCTTGGGTCCCCAGGTCCAAGAGACCCAGTACTTC CASSLGPQVQETQYF
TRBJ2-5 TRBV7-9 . TGTGCCAGCAGCTTAACAGCCCAAATAGGGACCCAGTACTTC CASSLTAQIGTQYF
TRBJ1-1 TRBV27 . TGTGCCAGCAGTTTAAGGGTCCAAGACTCCTTCGAAGCTTTCTTT CASSLRVQDSFEAFF
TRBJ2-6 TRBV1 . TGCACCAGCAGCAAAAAATCCGGGACAGGATGGGTGGCTGGGGCCAACGTCCTGACTTTC CTSSKKSGTGWVAGANVLTF
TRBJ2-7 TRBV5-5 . TGTGCCAGCAGCCAGCTATCGACAGGGACTACCTACGAGCAGTACTTC CASSQLSTGTTYEQYF